Detailed here is one T cell receptor beta chain. Antigen: not known. After removal of 0 bases from V and 2 bases from J, the junction contained 7 bases not matched to a gene. This CDR3 contains 17 residues. From germline, CDR1 is LGHNA and CDR2 YSLEER. The method was immunoSEQ multiplex PCR; TCRdb's version includes in-frame clones alone and lacks a portion of them. Of 5,000 to 5,500 clones in the sample, roughly 84% were seen once. The data originate from a study of immune cell composition in non-small cell lung cancer. The overall study: Histologic subtype was mainly adenocarcinoma or squamous cell carcinoma. Notes on the study in general: Adenocarcinomas with higher top tumour-associated clone frequency had more reactive TILs.

Normal lung was sampled as far from the tumour as possible, at least 3 cm. Genomic DNA came from frozen unsorted single-cell suspensions. This clonotype was obtained from a human donor with non-small cell lung cancer. Some clones in this sample may be carry-over from other donors' samples. The sample consisted of non-adjacent lung tissue. V and J are TRBV4-3 and TRBJ2-7, with 10 bases matching TRBD2. This CDR3 reads CASSQDRLAGAPYEQYF. In nucleotides, the CDR3 is TGCGCCAGCAGCCAAGATAGACTAGCGGGCGCTCCCTACGAGCAGTACTTC.